Listed below are T cell receptor beta chains from one sample, sequenced in a study of T cells after yellow fever vaccination. TCRdb re-called the 5' RACE reads through MiXCR, storing one row per CDR3 protein. Of around 340,000 distinct CDR3 sequences in the sample, under 15% were seen once. Sequencing was performed on CD4+ T cells sorted from PBMCs, taken 15 days after the yellow fever booster vaccination. These receptors all come from a man between 18 and 29 years old who received the YFV17D yellow fever vaccine. Both conserved end residues are part of each CDR3. The D gene is left open where the match is weak. The size entry is marked missing in some rows and otherwise reads once, few, many or a size class.

TRBJ2-2	TRBV11-3	few	TRBD1	CASSLGGTANTGELFF	TGTGCCAGCAGCTTAGGGGGGACAGCCAACACCGGGGAGCTGTTTTTT
TRBJ2-1	TRBV6-1	.	TRBD2	CASSERRTSGAADEQFF	TGTGCCAGCAGTGAGCGGAGGACTAGCGGGGCGGCGGATGAGCAGTTCTTC
TRBJ2-5	TRBV5-1	few	TRBD2	CASSDPSGGRQETQYF	TGCGCCAGCAGCGACCCTAGCGGGGGCCGACAAGAGACCCAGTACTTC
TRBJ2-6	TRBV30	.	TRBD1	CAWNAGTGVSGANVLTF	TGTGCCTGGAACGCCGGGACAGGCGTATCTGGGGCCAACGTCCTGACTTTC
TRBJ2-3	TRBV6-2/TRBV6-3	.	.	CASSYPLGDTQYF	TGTGCCAGCAGTTATCCCCTGGGAGATACGCAGTATTTT
TRBJ2-5	TRBV12-3/TRBV12-4	many	.	CASSLRGNQETQYF	TGTGCCAGCAGTTTAAGGGGAAACCAAGAGACCCAGTACTTC
TRBJ2-2	TRBV3-2	few	.	CASSRDRGATGELFF	TGTGCCAGCAGCCGGGACAGGGGTGCCACCGGGGAGCTGTTTTTT
TRBJ2-3	TRBV6-5	.	TRBD2	CASSRTSGALGTQYF	TGTGCCAGCAGCCGGACTAGCGGTGCATTGGGTACGCAGTATTTT
TRBJ2-6	TRBV27	few	.	CASSFRAGANVLTF	TGTGCCAGCAGTTTCCGGGCTGGGGCCAACGTCCTGACTTTC
TRBJ2-3	TRBV5-1	few	.	CASSDGQAEGTQYF	TGCGCCAGCAGCGACGGACAGGCGGAGGGTACGCAGTATTTT
TRBJ2-1	TRBV18	.	.	CASSPTGSTRNEQFF	TGTGCCAGCTCCCCGACAGGCTCCACACGCAATGAGCAGTTCTTC
TRBJ1-1	TRBV2	.	.	CASSERTKEAFF	TGTGCCAGCAGTGAAAGGACAAAGGAGGCTTTCTTT
TRBJ2-7	TRBV18	few	TRBD2	CASSPREGRSDEQYF	TGTGCCAGCTCACCAAGGGAGGGACGGAGCGACGAGCAGTACTTC
TRBJ1-1	TRBV5-4	few	TRBD1	CASMGQMNTEAFF	TGTGCCAGCATGGGACAGATGAACACTGAAGCTTTCTTT
TRBJ2-1	TRBV7-3	.	.	CASSLTGSLSYNEQFF	TGTGCCAGCAGCTTAACGGGGAGCCTCTCCTACAATGAGCAGTTCTTC
TRBJ1-1	TRBV6-5	many	.	CASSRHQNTEAFF	TGTGCCAGCAGCAGACATCAAAACACTGAAGCTTTCTTT
TRBJ2-6	TRBV20-1	.	.	CSATGGAGANVLTF	TGCAGTGCTACAGGGGGGGCTGGGGCCAACGTCCTGACTTTC
TRBJ2-5	TRBV7-2	few	.	CASSLDTGEETQYF	TGTGCCAGCAGCTTAGATACAGGAGAAGAGACCCAGTACTTC